This is a list of T cell receptor beta chains from one sample in a study of blood T cell repertoires in COVID-19. Profiled with immunoSEQ multiplex PCR; TCRdb holds only in-frame clones, not every one. The sample lists roughly 61,000 clones; less than 85% were seen once. What was sequenced was peripheral blood. Source of these receptors: a woman aged 70-85 years with acute or convalescent COVID-19. The CDR3 runs from the conserved cysteine through the conserved F or W. The order of the fields is V gene, J gene, clone size, D gene, CDR3 DNA, CDR3 protein. D genes are given only for firm matches. Rows may omit the clone size; those that give it use once, few, many or a size class.

V: TRBV29-1; J: TRBJ1-2; size: .; D: .; DNA: TGCAGCGTTGAAAGACGGCAGGCGTTTAGTGGCTACACCTTC; CDR3: CSVERRQAFSGYTF
V: TRBV4-2; J: TRBJ2-5; size: .; D: TRBD1; DNA: TGTGCCAGCATGAAGGGGACAGGGGGCAGGGAGACCCAGTACTTC; CDR3: CASMKGTGGRETQYF
V: TRBV10-1; J: TRBJ1-1; size: .; D: TRBD1; DNA: TGCGCCAGCAGTGAGTCCCCAGGACAGGGGAACACTGAAGCTTTCTTT; CDR3: CASSESPGQGNTEAFF
V: TRBV30; J: TRBJ1-2; size: .; D: .; DNA: TGTGCCTGGAGACCAGGGTACGGCTACACCTTC; CDR3: CAWRPGYGYTF
V: TRBV5-4; J: TRBJ2-7; size: .; D: TRBD2; DNA: TGTGCCAGCAGCTTGATAGGGCGGGGGAGGAGGGGCGAGCAGTACTTC; CDR3: CASSLIGRGRRGEQYF
V: TRBV4-1; J: TRBJ1-5; size: once; D: .; DNA: TGCGCCAGCAGCCAAGCAGGGGACCAGCCCCAGCATTTT; CDR3: CASSQAGDQPQHF
V: TRBV5-8; J: TRBJ2-1; size: .; D: TRBD1; DNA: TGTGCCAGCAGCCTGGGACAGGGTGTCAATGAGCAGTTCTTC; CDR3: CASSLGQGVNEQFF
V: TRBV5-4; J: TRBJ1-6; size: .; D: TRBD1; DNA: TGTGCCAGCAGCTTGGCCGGACAGGGGGGATCACCCCTCCACTTT; CDR3: CASSLAGQGGSPLHF
V: TRBV10-3; J: TRBJ2-4; size: .; D: .; DNA: TGTGCCACCCGGGGGTCTATCGACATTCAGTACTTC; CDR3: CATRGSIDIQYF
V: TRBV5-4; J: TRBJ1-2; size: few; D: .; DNA: TGTGCCAGCCTTCCCTCCCCGGGGAAGACGGGTGGCTACACCTTC; CDR3: CASLPSPGKTGGYTF
V: TRBV27; J: TRBJ2-2; size: .; D: TRBD2; DNA: TGTGCCAGCGGGACTAGCGGATATAACATGAACACCGGGGAGCTGTTTTTT; CDR3: CASGTSGYNMNTGELFF
V: TRBV28; J: TRBJ2-3; size: .; D: TRBD1; DNA: TGTGCCAGCAGTCCACGGACAGGGGCGAGCACAGATACGCAGTATTTT; CDR3: CASSPRTGASTDTQYF
V: TRBV10-3; J: TRBJ1-3; size: .; D: .; DNA: TGTGCCATCAGTGGAGCTCTTGGGAGGGGCTCTGGAAACACCATATATTTT; CDR3: CAISGALGRGSGNTIYF
V: TRBV5-1; J: TRBJ1-2; size: .; D: TRBD1; DNA: TGCGCCAGCAGCTTCTCCTGGACAGGGGGCGATGGCTACACCTTC; CDR3: CASSFSWTGGDGYTF
V: TRBV23-1; J: TRBJ2-1; size: few; D: TRBD1; DNA: TGCGCCAGCAGCCGGGACAGGGGGCGAGACAATGAGCAGTTCTTC; CDR3: CASSRDRGRDNEQFF
V: TRBV9; J: TRBJ1-2; size: .; D: .; DNA: TGTGCCAGCAGCGTAGGGCCGACAAACCTCTATGGCTACACCTTC; CDR3: CASSVGPTNLYGYTF
V: TRBV6-5; J: TRBJ2-1; size: .; D: .; DNA: TGTGCCAGCAGTTACAAAGGTAGCGTAAATGAGCAGTTCTTC; CDR3: CASSYKGSVNEQFF
V: TRBV11-2; J: TRBJ1-2; size: once; D: .; DNA: TGTGCCAGCAGCCCACATCTCTATGGCTACACCTTC; CDR3: CASSPHLYGYTF
V: TRBV6-5; J: TRBJ1-6; size: once; D: TRBD1; DNA: TGTGCCAGCAGTCGACAGACAGGGAGTAATTCACCCCTCCACTTT; CDR3: CASSRQTGSNSPLHF
V: TRBV5-1; J: TRBJ1-4; size: .; D: TRBD1; DNA: TGCGCCAGCAGCAAGGGACAGGGAAACCTTAATGAAAAACTGTTTTTT; CDR3: CASSKGQGNLNEKLFF
V: TRBV9; J: TRBJ1-6; size: .; D: .; DNA: TGTGCCAGCAGCGTAGCCATCACGGGGGGTGTGGAACCCCTCCACTTT; CDR3: CASSVAITGGVEPLHF
V: TRBV6-2/TRBV6-3; J: TRBJ1-1; size: .; D: .; DNA: TGTGCCAGCAGTTTCAGGGCGAACACTGAAGCTTTCTTT; CDR3: CASSFRANTEAFF
V: TRBV5-1; J: TRBJ1-1; size: .; D: TRBD1; DNA: TGCGCCAGCCTCCCTTCGGGCAGGGGGCTCACTGAAGCTTTCTTT; CDR3: CASLPSGRGLTEAFF
V: TRBV25-1; J: TRBJ1-4; size: .; D: TRBD1; DNA: TGTGCCAGCAGTGAATATAGGGGGACAGATAATGAAAAACTGTTTTTT; CDR3: CASSEYRGTDNEKLFF
V: TRBV11-3; J: TRBJ2-3; size: .; D: .; DNA: TGTGCCAGCAGCCCTATTCGGGGGACAGATACGCAGTATTTT; CDR3: CASSPIRGTDTQYF
V: TRBV7-8; J: TRBJ2-5; size: once; D: TRBD2; DNA: TGTGCCAGCAGCTTGGTGGGGCAGCGGGGGGGCCCGAAGACCCAGTACTTC; CDR3: CASSLVGQRGGPKTQYF
V: TRBV30; J: TRBJ1-1; size: .; D: .; DNA: TGTGCCTGGAGTCACAGGGCGAACACTGAAGCTTTCTTT; CDR3: CAWSHRANTEAFF
V: TRBV7-3; J: TRBJ2-3; size: .; D: .; DNA: TGTGCCAGCAGCTTACACACAGATACGCAGTATTTT; CDR3: CASSLHTDTQYF
V: TRBV15; J: TRBJ1-3; size: .; D: .; DNA: TGTGCCACCAGCGACGGGTGGAGCTCTGGAAACACCATATATTTT; CDR3: CATSDGWSSGNTIYF
V: TRBV9; J: TRBJ2-5; size: once; D: .; DNA: TGTGCCAGCAGCGTTCGGGGGGCGGGCGAAGAGACCCAGTACTTC; CDR3: CASSVRGAGEETQYF
V: TRBV5-6; J: TRBJ2-3; size: few; D: .; DNA: TGTGCCAGCATCCTACTACCCTCAGATACGCAGTATTTT; CDR3: CASILLPSDTQYF
V: TRBV3-1/TRBV3-2; J: TRBJ1-6; size: .; D: .; DNA: TGTGCCAGCAGCTCAAGAGGGGGAGTGTCACCCCTCCACTTT; CDR3: CASSSRGGVSPLHF
V: TRBV5-6; J: TRBJ2-7; size: .; D: TRBD1; DNA: TGTGCCAGCAGCCCGAACAGGGGGCTCCTCCACGAGCAGTACTTC; CDR3: CASSPNRGLLHEQYF
V: TRBV19; J: TRBJ1-2; size: few; D: TRBD1; DNA: TGTGCCAGTAGTACCAGACAGGGGAGTAACTATGGCTACACCTTC; CDR3: CASSTRQGSNYGYTF
V: TRBV7-3; J: TRBJ1-4; size: .; D: .; DNA: TGTGCCAGCAGCCTCCGGGGGTTTTCTAATGAAAAACTGTTTTTT; CDR3: CASSLRGFSNEKLFF
V: TRBV10-3; J: TRBJ1-1; size: .; D: TRBD1; DNA: TGTGCCATCAGCGTGCGACCCGACAGGGGGAGCATGAACACTGAAGCTTTCTTT; CDR3: CAISVRPDRGSMNTEAFF
V: TRBV7-9; J: TRBJ1-1; size: .; D: TRBD1; DNA: TGTGCCAGCAGATCAGGGGGGACAGGGATGAACACTGAAGCTTTCTTT; CDR3: CASRSGGTGMNTEAFF
V: TRBV12-3/TRBV12-4; J: TRBJ1-5; size: .; D: .; DNA: TGTGCCAGCGGCGGTTTTAAGAATCAGCCCCAGCATTTT; CDR3: CASGGFKNQPQHF
V: TRBV11-3; J: TRBJ1-1; size: .; D: .; DNA: TGTGCCAGCAGCCTTGGACAAGGGGGATGGGGCACTGAAGCTTTCTTT; CDR3: CASSLGQGGWGTEAFF
V: TRBV27; J: TRBJ1-1; size: .; D: .; DNA: TGTGCCAGCAGTCGGAAGGGGGGGAGCAGGTACACTGAAGCTTTCTTT; CDR3: CASSRKGGSRYTEAFF
V: TRBV13; J: TRBJ1-4; size: .; D: TRBD1; DNA: TGTGCCAGCAGCTTAGAAGGGGGCAGAGCTGAAAAACTGTTTTTT; CDR3: CASSLEGGRAEKLFF
V: TRBV11-2; J: TRBJ2-7; size: .; D: .; DNA: TGTGCCAGCAGCTGGACATTACTTGACTACGAGCAGTACTTC; CDR3: CASSWTLLDYEQYF
V: TRBV9; J: TRBJ2-5; size: .; D: TRBD2; DNA: TGTGCCAGCAGCACTGGACTAGCGGGGGAACCCCAAGAGACCCAGTACTTC; CDR3: CASSTGLAGEPQETQYF
V: TRBV19; J: TRBJ1-5; size: .; D: .; DNA: TGTGCCAGTAGTATAGGTTTTCGGGGGGCGGGCAATCAGCCCCAGCATTTT; CDR3: CASSIGFRGAGNQPQHF
V: TRBV24-1; J: TRBJ2-2; size: .; D: .; DNA: TGTGCCACCAGTGATTCGACTGGAACCGGGGAGCTGTTTTTT; CDR3: CATSDSTGTGELFF
V: TRBV30; J: TRBJ1-1; size: .; D: .; DNA: TGTGCCTGGAGTGCCCAGGGTTACACTGAAGCTTTCTTT; CDR3: CAWSAQGYTEAFF
V: TRBV5-1; J: TRBJ2-1; size: .; D: TRBD1; DNA: TGCGCCAGCAGCTTGGCTTCGACAGGGTCCAATGAGCAGTTCTTC; CDR3: CASSLASTGSNEQFF
V: TRBV10-3; J: TRBJ1-3; size: .; D: .; DNA: TGTGCCATCCAACGGGATGGAAACACCATATATTTT; CDR3: CAIQRDGNTIYF
V: TRBV9; J: TRBJ1-1; size: few; D: .; DNA: TGTGCCAGCAGCGTAGGACGGAGCGAAACTGAAGCTTTCTTT; CDR3: CASSVGRSETEAFF
V: TRBV6-2/TRBV6-3; J: TRBJ1-2; size: few; D: TRBD1; DNA: TGTGCCAGCAGCAGACAGGGGGCCTCCGTTTACTATGGCTACACCTTC; CDR3: CASSRQGASVYYGYTF
V: TRBV19; J: TRBJ2-7; size: .; D: .; DNA: TGTGCCAGTAGTATCCTCCCGTCCCCTACCTACGAGCAGTACTTC; CDR3: CASSILPSPTYEQYF
V: TRBV3-1/TRBV3-2; J: TRBJ1-2; size: many; D: .; DNA: TGTGCCAGCAGCCGGCACGGGCGGGGGGGCTACACCTTC; CDR3: CASSRHGRGGYTF
V: TRBV7-9; J: TRBJ1-5; size: .; D: .; DNA: TGTGCCAGCAGCTTAAAGGGGGGGTCCCAGCATTTT; CDR3: CASSLKGGSQHF
V: TRBV5-1; J: TRBJ1-3; size: .; D: TRBD1; DNA: TGCGCCAGCAGCTCGGTCATGGGACAGGGAAACACCATATATTTT; CDR3: CASSSVMGQGNTIYF
V: TRBV19; J: TRBJ1-5; size: .; D: .; DNA: TGTGCCAGTAGTATGGGCCTAAATCAGCCCCAGCATTTT; CDR3: CASSMGLNQPQHF
V: TRBV18; J: TRBJ1-3; size: .; D: TRBD1; DNA: TGTGCCAGCTCACAACGGACAGGCGGAGATGGAAACACCATATATTTT; CDR3: CASSQRTGGDGNTIYF